At least ten counts were recorded for the clone carrying this TCR beta chain. The sample, blood from the first hyperthyroidism diagnosis, precedes any ophthalmopathy symptoms. These data originate in a study of T cells in Graves' hyperthyroidism and ophthalmopathy. Study details: Any treatment followed the collection of peripheral blood at initial diagnosis.

CDR3 length: 15 amino acids. Deletions cut 5 bases from V and 4 bases from J, with 14 bases between. From RNA transcripts, TCR beta CDR3 regions were amplified. Using the HTBI primer set, a first-round RT-PCR was run on the TCR CDR3. MiXCR was run by TCRdb on the multiplex PCR reads, yielding one entry per CDR3 protein. The sample yields almost 600,000 distinct CDR3 sequences, over 11% seen once. The receptor's source is a woman aged 25 to 39 with Graves' hyperthyroidism that later progressed to Graves' ophthalmopathy. This chain joins TRBV12-3 or TRBV12-4 and TRBJ1-4; the D gene is possibly TRBD1 (6 bases). The source material was blood. Here the CDR3 DNA reads TGTGCCAGCAGTCGCAGGGGTAGGGGTAATGAAAAACTGTTTTTT. Protein: CASSRRGRGNEKLFF.